A selection of T cell receptor beta chains follows, all from one sample in a study of blood T cells in healthy people across ages. TCRdb itself ran the 5' RACE reads through MiXCR, one entry per CDR3 protein. The top ten hold more than 20% of the sample, which has 700,000 to 950,000 distinct CDR3 sequences, 43% seen once. The specimen sequenced was blood. All receptors derive from a woman aged 60 to 75 in good health. Each CDR3 is given with its conserved first and last residue. The order of the fields is V gene, D gene, J gene, clone size, CDR3 DNA, CDR3 protein. A D gene is named only where the DNA matches it firmly. Size is omitted from some rows. Given values are once, few, many or a class for expanded clones.

V: TRBV11-1; D: .; J: TRBJ2-7; size: few; DNA: TGTGCCAGCAGCTTAGAATTCTTGGTGGAAGGGGTCGAGCAGTACTTC; CDR3: CASSLEFLVEGVEQYF
V: TRBV6-6; D: TRBD1; J: TRBJ1-1; size: .; DNA: TGTGCCAGCAGCGGCTCAGGGGGGTGGACTGAAGCTTTCTTT; CDR3: CASSGSGGWTEAFF
V: TRBV7-6; D: .; J: TRBJ2-5; size: many; DNA: TGTGCCAGCAGCTTATTGTCATTTCCCTTTCGGGAGCAGTACTTC; CDR3: CASSLLSFPFREQYF
V: TRBV15; D: TRBD2; J: TRBJ2-3; size: few; DNA: TGTGCCACCAGCACGACTAGCGGGAGGGTATTCACAGATACGCAGTATTTT; CDR3: CATSTTSGRVFTDTQYF
V: TRBV20-1; D: TRBD2; J: TRBJ2-4; size: .; DNA: TGCAGTGCTAGAGAGGCCGGACTAGCGGGAGTGCAGTACTTC; CDR3: CSAREAGLAGVQYF
V: TRBV9; D: TRBD2; J: TRBJ2-1; size: .; DNA: TGTGCCAGCAGCTTAAGGACTAGCAGCCTCGCGAGGGATGAGCAGTTCTTC; CDR3: CASSLRTSSLARDEQFF
V: TRBV27; D: .; J: TRBJ2-1; size: few; DNA: TGTGCCAGCAGTGTGGGTGAATACAATGAGCAGTTCTTC; CDR3: CASSVGEYNEQFF
V: TRBV5-1; D: TRBD1; J: TRBJ1-1; size: few; DNA: TGCGCCAGCAGCACGGGACAGTCCCCTGAAGCTTTCTTT; CDR3: CASSTGQSPEAFF
V: TRBV11-3; D: .; J: TRBJ2-3; size: .; DNA: TGTGCCAGCACCTTGTACACCGATCCCACAGATACGCAGTATTTT; CDR3: CASTLYTDPTDTQYF
V: TRBV7-7; D: TRBD2; J: TRBJ2-1; size: many; DNA: TGTGCTAGCAGCTTAGCCCTAGCGGGAGACAATGAGCAGTTCTTC; CDR3: CASSLALAGDNEQFF
V: TRBV10-3; D: TRBD1; J: TRBJ1-1; size: .; DNA: TGTGCCACCAGTGGGATCCCGGCAGGGGGTGGCACTGAAGCTTTCTTT; CDR3: CATSGIPAGGGTEAFF
V: TRBV7-2; D: .; J: TRBJ1-5; size: few; DNA: TGTGCCAGCAGCCCGCAGCGCAATCAGCCCCAGCATTTT; CDR3: CASSPQRNQPQHF